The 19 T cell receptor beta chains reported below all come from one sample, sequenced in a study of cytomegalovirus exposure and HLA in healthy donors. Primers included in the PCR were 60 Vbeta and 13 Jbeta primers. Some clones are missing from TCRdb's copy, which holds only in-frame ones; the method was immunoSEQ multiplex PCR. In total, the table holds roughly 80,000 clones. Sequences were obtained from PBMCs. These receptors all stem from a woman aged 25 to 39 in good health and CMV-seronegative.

In DNA, the CDR3 is TGTGCCAGCAGCTTGGGCGGGGAAGGCTCCTACGAGCAGTACTTC. Translating gives CASSLGGEGSYEQYF. This chain links TRBV5-4 with TRBJ2-7; D is perhaps TRBD2 (6 bases). Deletions cut 0 bases from V and 0 bases from J, with 10 bases between. Germline loops: CDR1 SGHNT, CDR2 YYREEE (reference sequence). The CDR3 covers 15 residues.

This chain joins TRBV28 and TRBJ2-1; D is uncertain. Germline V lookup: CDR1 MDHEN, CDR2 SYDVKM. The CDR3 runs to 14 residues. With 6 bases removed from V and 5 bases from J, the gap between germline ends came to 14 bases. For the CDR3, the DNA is TGTGCCAGCAGCCTAAGTAACCCCGACAATGAGCAGTTCTTC. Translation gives CASSLSNPDNEQFF.

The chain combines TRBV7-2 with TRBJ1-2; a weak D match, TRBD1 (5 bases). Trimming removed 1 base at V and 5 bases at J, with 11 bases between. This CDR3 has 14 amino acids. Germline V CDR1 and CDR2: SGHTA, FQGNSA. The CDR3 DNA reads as TGTGCCAGCAGCTTAGGGACATCTGCATATGGCTACACCTTC. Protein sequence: CASSLGTSAYGYTF.

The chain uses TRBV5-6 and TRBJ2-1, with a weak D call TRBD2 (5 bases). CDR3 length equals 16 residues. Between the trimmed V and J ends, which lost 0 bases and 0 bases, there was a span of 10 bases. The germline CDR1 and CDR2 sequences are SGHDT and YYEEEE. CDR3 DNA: TGTGCCAGCAGCTTGGCCTCGGGGAGCTCCTACAATGAGCAGTTCTTC. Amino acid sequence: CASSLASGSSYNEQFF.

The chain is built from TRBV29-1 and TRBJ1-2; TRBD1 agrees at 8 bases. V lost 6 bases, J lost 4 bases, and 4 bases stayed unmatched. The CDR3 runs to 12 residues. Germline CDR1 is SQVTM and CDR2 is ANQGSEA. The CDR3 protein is CSVRQGSYGYTF. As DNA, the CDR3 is TGCAGCGTGAGACAGGGGAGCTATGGCTACACCTTC.

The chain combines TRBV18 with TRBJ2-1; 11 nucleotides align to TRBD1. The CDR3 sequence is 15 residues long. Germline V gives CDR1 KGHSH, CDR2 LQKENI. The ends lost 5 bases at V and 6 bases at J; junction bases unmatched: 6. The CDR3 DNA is TGTGCCAGCTCAGAAGGACAGGGGGCCTTCAATGAGCAGTTCTTC. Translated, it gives CASSEGQGAFNEQFF.

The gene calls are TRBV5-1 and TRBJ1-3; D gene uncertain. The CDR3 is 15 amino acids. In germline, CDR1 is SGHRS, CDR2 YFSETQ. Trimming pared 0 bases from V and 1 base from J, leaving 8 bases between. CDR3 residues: CASSLVSGSGNTIYF. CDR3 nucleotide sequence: TGCGCCAGCAGCTTGGTAAGCGGATCTGGAAACACCATATATTTT.

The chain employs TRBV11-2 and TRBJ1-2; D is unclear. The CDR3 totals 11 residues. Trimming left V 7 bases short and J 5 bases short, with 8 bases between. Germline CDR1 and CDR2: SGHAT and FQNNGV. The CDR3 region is CASIPPYGYTF. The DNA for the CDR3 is TGTGCCAGCATCCCCCCGTATGGCTACACCTTC.

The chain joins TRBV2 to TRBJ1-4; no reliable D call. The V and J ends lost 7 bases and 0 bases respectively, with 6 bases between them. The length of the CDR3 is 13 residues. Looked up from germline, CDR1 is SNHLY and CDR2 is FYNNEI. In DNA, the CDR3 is TGTGCCAGCAAACGAGCAACTAATGAAAAACTGTTTTTT. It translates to CASKRATNEKLFF.

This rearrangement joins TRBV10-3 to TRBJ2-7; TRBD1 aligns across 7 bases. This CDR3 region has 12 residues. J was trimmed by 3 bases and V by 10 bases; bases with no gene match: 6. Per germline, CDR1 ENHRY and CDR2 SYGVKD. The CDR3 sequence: CATVGDSYEQYF. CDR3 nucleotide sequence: TGTGCCACCGTAGGGGACAGCTACGAGCAGTACTTC.

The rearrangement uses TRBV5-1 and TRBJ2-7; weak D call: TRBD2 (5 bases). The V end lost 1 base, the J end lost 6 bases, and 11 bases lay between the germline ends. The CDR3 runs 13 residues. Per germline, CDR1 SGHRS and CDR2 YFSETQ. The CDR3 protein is CASSLWSGSEQYF. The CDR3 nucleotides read TGCGCCAGCAGCTTGTGGTCGGGAAGCGAGCAGTACTTC.

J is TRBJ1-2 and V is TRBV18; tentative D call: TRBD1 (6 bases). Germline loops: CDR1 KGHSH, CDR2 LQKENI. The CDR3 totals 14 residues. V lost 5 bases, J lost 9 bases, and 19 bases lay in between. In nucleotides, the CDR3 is TGTGCCAGCTCAATAGTGAGGACAGAGGGGAGCTACACCTTC. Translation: CASSIVRTEGSYTF.

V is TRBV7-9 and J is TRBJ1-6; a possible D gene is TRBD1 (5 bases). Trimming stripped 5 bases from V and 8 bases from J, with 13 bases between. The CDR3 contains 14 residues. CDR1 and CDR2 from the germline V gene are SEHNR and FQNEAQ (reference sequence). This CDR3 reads CASSSGTTDSPLHF. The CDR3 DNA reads TGTGCCAGCAGCAGCGGGACTACAGATTCACCCCTCCACTTT.

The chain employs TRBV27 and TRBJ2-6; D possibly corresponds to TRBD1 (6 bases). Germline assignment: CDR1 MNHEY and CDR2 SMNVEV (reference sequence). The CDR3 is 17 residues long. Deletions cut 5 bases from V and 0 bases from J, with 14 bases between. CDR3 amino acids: CASSATGSLSGANVLTF. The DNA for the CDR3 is TGTGCCAGCAGTGCGACAGGTAGCCTCTCTGGGGCCAACGTCCTGACTTTC.

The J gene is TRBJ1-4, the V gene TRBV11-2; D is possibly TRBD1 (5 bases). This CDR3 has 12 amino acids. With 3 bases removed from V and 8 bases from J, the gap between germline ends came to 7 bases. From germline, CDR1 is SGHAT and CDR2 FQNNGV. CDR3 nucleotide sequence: TGTGCCAGCAGCTTTAGGGGCGAAAAACTGTTTTTT. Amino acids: CASSFRGEKLFF.

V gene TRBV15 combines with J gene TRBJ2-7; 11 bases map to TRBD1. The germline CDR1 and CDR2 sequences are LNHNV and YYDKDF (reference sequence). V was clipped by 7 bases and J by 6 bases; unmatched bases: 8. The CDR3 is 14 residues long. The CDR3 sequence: CATKRGTGGGEQYF. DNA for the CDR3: TGTGCCACCAAACGGGGGACAGGGGGAGGCGAGCAGTACTTC.

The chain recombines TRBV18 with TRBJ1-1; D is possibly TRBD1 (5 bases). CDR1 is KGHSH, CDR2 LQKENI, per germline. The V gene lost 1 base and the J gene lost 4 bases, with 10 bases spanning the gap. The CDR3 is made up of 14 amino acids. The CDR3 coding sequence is TGTGCCAGCTCACCACGTACAGGAGCCACTGAAGCTTTCTTT. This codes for CASSPRTGATEAFF.

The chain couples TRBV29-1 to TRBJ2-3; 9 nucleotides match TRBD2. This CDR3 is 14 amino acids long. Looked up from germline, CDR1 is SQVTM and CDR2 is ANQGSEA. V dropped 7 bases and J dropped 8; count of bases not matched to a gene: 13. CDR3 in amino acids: CSAVTSGAGGTQYF. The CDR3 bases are TGCAGCGCCGTGACTAGCGGAGCCGGGGGTACGCAGTATTTT.

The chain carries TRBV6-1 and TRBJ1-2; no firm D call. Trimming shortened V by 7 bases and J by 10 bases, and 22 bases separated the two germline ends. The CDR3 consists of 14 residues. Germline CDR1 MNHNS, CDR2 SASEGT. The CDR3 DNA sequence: TGTGCCAGCAATCCCTCGAAGTCCGGGATTGACTACACCTTC. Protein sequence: CASNPSKSGIDYTF.